This T cell receptor beta chain was recorded in a study of blood T cell repertoires in COVID-19. Background on the study: Samples came from the United States, Italy and Spain, spanning acute and convalescent COVID-19. PBMCs, B-cell-depleted T cells, or T cells provided the cDNA or gDNA that made up the material.

The protocol was immunoSEQ multiplex PCR, while the TCRdb copy is restricted to in-frame clones and leaves out a portion. The sample consists of about 370,000 clones, 80% to 90% of them appearing once. This receptor was obtained from a man younger than 35 who had recovered from COVID-19. Material: PBMCs or T cells enriched from blood (not recorded which).

The CDR3 DNA reads TGCAGCGTTGGACAGGAGAGCTCCTACGAGCAGTACTTC. It translates to CSVGQESSYEQYF. This sequence joins TRBV29-1 and TRBJ2-7, with D tentatively TRBD1 (6 bases). From germline, CDR1 is SQVTM and CDR2 ANQGSEA. This CDR3 is 13 amino acids long. The V gene lost 4 bases and the J gene lost 0 bases, with 10 bases spanning the gap.